These 7 T cell receptor beta chains were all obtained from the same sample, sequenced in a study of T cell responses to AZD1222 COVID-19 vaccine. Libraries were prepared by immunoSEQ multiplex PCR; TCRdb keeps only in-frame clonotypes and omits some of them. Here the sample spans tens of thousands of clones, approximately 93% being singletons. Sequenced material: peripheral blood, taken on day 0 of AZD1222 vaccination. The receptors were sampled from an adult in good health.

The chain links TRBV5-1 to TRBJ2-3, with 8 positions matching TRBD2. The CDR3 loop spans 15 amino acids. With V trimmed by 0 bases and J by 2 bases, 2 bases remained unmatched. CDR1 SGHRS and CDR2 YFSETQ come from the germline V gene. Here the CDR3 reads CASSLGGGNTDTQYF. In DNA form, the CDR3 reads TGCGCCAGCAGCTTGGGCGGGGGGAACACAGATACGCAGTATTTT.

V is TRBV5-1 and J is TRBJ2-2; 8 nucleotides line up with TRBD1. Unmatched junction bases numbered 9, after V lost 6 bases and J lost 5 bases. CDR1 and CDR2 from the germline V gene are SGHRS and YFSETQ. This CDR3 spans 15 amino acids. The CDR3 DNA reads TGCGCCAGCACGCCGCGACAGGGGTTAACCGGGGAGCTGTTTTTT. As protein: CASTPRQGLTGELFF.

This clone was seen more than once but under ten times. The rearrangement joins TRBV19 to TRBJ1-3, with 9 bases that match TRBD1. The CDR3 is 16 amino acids. Germline CDR1 is LNHDA and CDR2 is SQIVND (reference sequence). V lost 5 bases to trimming and J lost 2 bases; unmatched junction nucleotides: 7. The CDR3 bases are TGTGCCAGTAGTGTTGGACAGGGGACCCCTGGAAACACCATATATTTT. As protein: CASSVGQGTPGNTIYF. Looking up the rest from reference TRBV19 and TRBJ1-3 gives the full variable domain: DGGITQSPKYLFRKEGQNVTLSCEQNLNHDAMYWYRQDPGQGLRLIYYSQIVNDFQKGDIAEGYSVSREKKESFPLTVTSAQKNPTAFYLCASSVGQGTPGNTIYFGEGSWLTVV.

The chain recombines TRBV29-1 with TRBJ1-2; 9 bases map to TRBD1. CDR1 and CDR2 from the germline V gene are SQVTM and ANQGSEA. After removal of 4 bases from V and 10 bases from J, the junction contained 7 bases not matched to a gene. This CDR3 region has 12 residues. CDR3 coding DNA: TGCAGCGTTGGGGGACAGGGCTTGGACTACACCTTC. This gives the protein CSVGGQGLDYTF.

J is TRBJ1-2 and V is TRBV30; D is perhaps TRBD1 (5 bases). V was shortened by 7 bases and J by 6 bases, with 15 bases between the two germline ends. The CDR3 contains 12 residues. Germline V lookup: CDR1 GTSNPN, CDR2 SVGIG (reference sequence). CDR3 DNA sequence: TGTGCCTTGAAGGGGCAGGAAGATGGCTACACCTTC. Translation: CALKGQEDGYTF.

This rearrangement joins TRBV9 to TRBJ1-1; 12 nucleotides agree with TRBD1. CDR3 size: 17 residues. J lost 4 bases, V lost 3 bases, and 10 bases had no gene match. Germline-derived CDR1 and CDR2 are SGDLS and YYNGEE. CDR3: CASSGGGTGGPSTEAFF. The CDR3 region has the DNA TGTGCCAGCAGCGGAGGGGGGACAGGGGGCCCGAGCACTGAAGCTTTCTTT.

This chain connects TRBV30 to TRBJ1-6; TRBD1 agrees at 7 bases. Trimming removed 3 bases from V and 7 bases from J; junction bases left unmatched: 3. The CDR3 totals 13 residues. Germline values: CDR1 GTSNPN, CDR2 SVGIG (reference sequence). CDR3 bases: TGTGCCTGGAGAACAGGGGACAATTCACCCCTCCACTTT. Its translation: CAWRTGDNSPLHF.